This T cell receptor beta chain was identified during a study of blood T cells in healthy people across ages. Whole-study results and caveats: Using unsorted PBMCs precluded a conclusive naive versus antigen-experienced comparison.

Each individual donor underwent a draw of 8 to 10 milliliters of peripheral blood. Combining a sample-barcoded 5' primer with a J-beta primer mix, a second PCR ran for about 6 to 11 cycles. From the 5' RACE reads, TCRdb called clonotypes with MiXCR, one entry per CDR3 protein. Here the sample spans 700,000 to 850,000 distinct CDR3 sequences, under 40% being singletons. Many counts were recorded for this clonotype. The antigen remains undetermined. The sample comprised blood. This TCR derives from a young man in good health.

The CDR3 DNA sequence: TGCGCCAGCAGCTTGGGAACTCGCTACGAGCAGTACTTC. Translating it yields CASSLGTRYEQYF. The chain links TRBV5-1 to TRBJ2-7, with D uncertain. Trimming left V 0 bases short and J 3 bases short, with 7 bases between. The CDR3 contains 13 residues. CDR1 and CDR2 (germline): SGHRS, YFSETQ.